Below are 27 T cell receptor beta chains sequenced from a single sample in a study of cytomegalovirus exposure and HLA in healthy donors. The study ran its PCR with 60 Vbeta and 13 Jbeta primers. The table came from immunoSEQ multiplex PCR; TCRdb's copy has only in-frame clones and leaves some out. The sample shows approximately 150,000 clones, roughly 85% of them seen only once. The specimen was PBMCs. The receptors originated from a man aged 18 to 29 in good health and CMV-seropositive.

V gene TRBV4-3 combines with J gene TRBJ2-1, with TRBD2 matching over 10 bases. After removal of 0 bases from V and 9 bases from J, the junction contained 5 bases not matched to a gene. The CDR3 extends over 15 amino acids. Germline V gene data show CDR1 as LGHNA and CDR2 as YSLEER. The CDR3 is CASSQDPSGSLEQFF. As DNA, the CDR3 is TGCGCCAGCAGCCAAGATCCTAGCGGGAGTCTTGAGCAGTTCTTC.

This clone has just one count. The V gene is TRBV4-3, the J gene TRBJ1-5; D is unresolved. The germline V and J ends were trimmed by 0 bases and 4 bases, with 7 bases remaining between them. The germline V gene encodes CDR1 LGHNA and CDR2 YSLEER. The CDR3 is made up of 14 amino acids. Written as DNA, the CDR3 is TGCGCCAGCAGCCAAGATCGCAGGAATCAGCCCCAGCATTTT. Encoded protein: CASSQDRRNQPQHF.

The rearrangement links TRBV4-1 to TRBJ2-3, with a weak D call TRBD1 (6 bases). This CDR3 has 15 amino acids. Trimming removed 0 bases at V and 4 bases at J, with 11 bases between. Germline CDR1 is MGHRA and CDR2 is YSYEKL. This chain's CDR3 is CASSQELGGSDTQYF. As DNA, the CDR3 is TGCGCCAGCAGCCAAGAACTTGGGGGCTCAGATACGCAGTATTTT.

Comment on this clone: At one boundary the junction diverges from the germline segment, which might be a read error. The rearrangement joins TRBV27 to TRBJ2-6; 7 bases agree with TRBD2. The CDR3 runs 16 residues. Germline loops: CDR1 MNHEY, CDR2 SMNVEV (reference sequence). The CDR3: CASSLKGGRGDNVLTF. The CDR3 nucleotides are TGTGCCAGCAGTTTAAAGGGAGGGCGTGGGGACAACGTCCTGACTTTC.

The chain recombines TRBV7-2 with TRBJ2-3; 10 bases line up with TRBD2. Germline CDR1 and CDR2: SGHTA and FQGNSA. The CDR3 consists of 17 residues. Trimming took 2 bases from V and 5 from J; bases not matched to a gene: 10. CDR3 bases: TGTGCCAGCAGCTTATGGAAGGCTAGCGGGAGAAAAGATACGCAGTATTTT. Translation gives CASSLWKASGRKDTQYF.

The rearrangement joins TRBV5-4 to TRBJ1-1, with D possibly matching TRBD1 (5 bases). The CDR3 is 13 amino acids. Germline V gene lookup returns CDR1 SGHNT and CDR2 YYREEE (reference sequence). Trimming removed 1 base at V and 6 bases at J, with 10 bases between. CDR3 residues: CASSLKGLAEAFF. The CDR3 nucleotides read TGTGCCAGCAGCTTGAAGGGGCTCGCTGAAGCTTTCTTT.

The V and J genes are TRBV7-3 and TRBJ2-7; D possibly corresponds to TRBD1 (6 bases). The V end lost 1 base, the J end lost 2 bases, and 12 bases lay between the germline ends. There are 15 residues in the CDR3. The germline CDR1 and CDR2 sequences are SGHTA and FQGTGA. The CDR3 DNA reads as TGTGCCAGCAGCTTAAACCCAGGGGCCCCCTACGAGCAGTACTTC. Its protein is CASSLNPGAPYEQYF.

The chain carries TRBV27 and TRBJ2-5; possibly TRBD2 for D (6 bases). CDR1 and CDR2 from the germline V gene are MNHEY and SMNVEV (reference sequence). V was cut by 4 bases and J by 4 bases, with 10 bases left in between. The CDR3 is 13 residues long. The CDR3 loop reads CASSSRGGETQYF. The CDR3 region has the DNA TGTGCCAGCAGTTCGAGGGGAGGAGAGACCCAGTACTTC.

This rearrangement joins TRBV20-1 to TRBJ1-1, with 9 bases matching TRBD1. J gave up 9 bases and V 6 bases, and 5 bases lay outside the gene matches. This CDR3 has 11 amino acids. Germline V gene data show CDR1 as DFQATT and CDR2 as SNEGSKA (reference sequence). The DNA of the CDR3 is TGCAGTGCCGAACAGGGGGCGAAAGCTTTCTTT. Translated, it gives CSAEQGAKAFF.

The rearrangement joins TRBV18 to TRBJ1-1; D unclear. Trimming shortened V by 2 bases and J by 1 base, and 14 bases separated the two germline ends. This CDR3 comprises 16 residues. Germline V gives CDR1 KGHSH, CDR2 LQKENI. The CDR3 loop is CASSPFYQTKNTEAFF. In DNA form, the CDR3 reads TGTGCCAGCTCACCATTCTATCAGACTAAGAACACTGAAGCTTTCTTT.

To note about this clone: A junction boundary mismatches the germline segment, possibly from a read error. The chain uses TRBV28 and TRBJ2-7, with 7 nucleotides matching TRBD1. Germline loops: CDR1 MDHEN, CDR2 SYDVKM. The CDR3 totals 10 residues. The CDR3 protein is CASSRGQTHF. DNA of the CDR3: TGTGCCAGCAGCCGGGGACAGACCCACTTC.

The chain carries TRBV4-1 and TRBJ2-3, with D hard to call. V gave up 1 base and J gave up 3 bases, with 2 bases separating them. CDR1 and CDR2 from the germline V gene are MGHRA and YSYEKL. The CDR3 covers 12 residues. CDR3 DNA sequence: TGCGCCAGCAGCCAAGTAACAGATACGCAGTATTTT. This sequence encodes CASSQVTDTQYF.

This clone was counted a few times. The chain combines TRBV28 with TRBJ2-3, with a tentative D call TRBD2 (6 bases). This CDR3 is built from 15 residues. CDR1 is MDHEN, CDR2 SYDVKM, per germline. V was pared by 2 bases and J by 2 bases, with 11 bases between. CDR3 nucleotide sequence: TGTGCCAGCAGTTTAAGAGCGGGTTACACAGATACGCAGTATTTT. This codes for CASSLRAGYTDTQYF.

This chain joins TRBV7-8 and TRBJ2-2; D unclear. This CDR3 region has 13 residues. The germline V gene encodes CDR1 SGHVS and CDR2 FQNEAQ. V shed 1 base and J shed 5 bases, with 5 bases lying between them. The CDR3 is CASSLGATGELFF. For the CDR3, the DNA is TGTGCCAGCAGCTTAGGGGCTACCGGGGAGCTGTTTTTT.

This clone was seen a single time. V is TRBV28 and J is TRBJ2-4; 7 bases map to TRBD1. The CDR3 spans 18 residues. V lost 1 base, J lost 0 bases, and 9 bases stayed unmatched. CDR1 and CDR2 from the germline V gene are MDHEN and SYDVKM. CDR3 region: CASSLFTLAGGAKNIQYF. The CDR3 region has the DNA TGTGCCAGCAGTTTATTTACGTTGGCAGGGGGAGCCAAAAACATTCAGTACTTC.

The CDR3 DNA reads as TGCGCCAGCAGCTTGGCACCACAGAGCAACTATGGCTACACCTTC. This gives the protein CASSLAPQSNYGYTF. The chain employs TRBV5-1 and TRBJ1-2; D remains ambiguous. Germline CDR1 is SGHRS and CDR2 is YFSETQ. This CDR3 comprises 15 residues. V was pared by 0 bases and J by 2 bases, with 11 bases between.

The rearrangement joins TRBV11-3 to TRBJ2-6; D might be TRBD1 (6 bases). Trimming removed 4 bases from V and 1 base from J, with 11 bases in between. CDR1 and CDR2 from the germline V gene are SGHNT and YENEEA. This CDR3 is built from 16 residues. CDR3 nucleotide sequence: TGTGCCAGCAGCTCGGGTAGGGGGTCTGGGGCCAACGTCCTGACTTTC. Translating gives CASSSGRGSGANVLTF.

The CDR3 region is CASWGGYNYGYTF. DNA for the CDR3: TGTGCCAGCTGGGGGGGGTATAACTATGGCTACACCTTC. V gene TRBV28 combines with J gene TRBJ1-2, with a tentative D call TRBD1 (5 bases). The V and J ends lost 8 bases and 1 base respectively, with 11 bases between them. The CDR3 length is 13 residues. From germline, CDR1 is MDHEN and CDR2 SYDVKM.

The V call is TRBV7-6, the J call TRBJ1-5, with D possibly matching TRBD1 (6 bases). In germline, CDR1 is SGHVS, CDR2 FNYEAQ. This CDR3 spans 14 amino acids. Trimming cost V 2 bases and J 7 bases, with 12 bases left between them. The chain's CDR3 is CASSLNRVGQPQHF. The DNA for the CDR3 is TGTGCCAGCAGCTTAAACAGGGTTGGGCAGCCCCAGCATTTT.

This rearrangement joins TRBV30 to TRBJ2-1, with 10 nucleotides matching TRBD2. V gave up 0 bases and J gave up 7 bases; unmatched junction bases: 6. The CDR3 covers 15 residues. Germline V gene lookup returns CDR1 GTSNPN and CDR2 SVGIG (reference sequence). The CDR3, as DNA: TGTGCCTGGAGTGTAGGTAGCGGGAGGAGAAATGAGCAGTTCTTC. Translated, it gives CAWSVGSGRRNEQFF. The whole variable domain, remainder taken from reference TRBV30 and TRBJ2-1, is SQTIHQWPATLVQPVGSPLSLECTVEGTSNPNLYWYRQAAGRGLQLLFYSVGIGQISSEVPQNLSASRPQDRQFILSSKKLLLSDSGFYLCAWSVGSGRRNEQFFGPGTRLTVL.

The CDR3 loop reads CASSFLQGVTGELFF. The CDR3 DNA reads TGTGCCAGCAGTTTCTTGCAGGGCGTCACCGGGGAGCTGTTTTTT. This chain connects TRBV27 to TRBJ2-2; D might be TRBD1 (5 bases). CDR3 length equals 15 residues. Germline V CDR1 and CDR2: MNHEY, SMNVEV (reference sequence). The V end was cut by 3 bases, the J end by 4 bases, with 12 bases between.

A word on this clone: A far larger clone is off by one base, so a read error is likely. The chain's CDR3 is CASSSGTGGTGELFF. The CDR3 bases are TGTGCCAGCAGCTCCGGGACAGGGGGCACCGGGGAGCTGTTTTTT. V is TRBV11-1 and J is TRBJ2-2, with 11 bases fitting TRBD1. J gave up 4 bases and V 4 bases, and 2 bases lay outside the gene matches. Germline lookup yields CDR1 SGHAT and CDR2 FQDESV (reference sequence). The CDR3 extends over 15 amino acids. The full variable domain, completed using reference TRBV11-1 and TRBJ2-2, is EAEVAQSPRYKITEKSQAVAFWCDPISGHATLYWYRQILGQGPELLVQFQDESVVDDSQLPKDRFSAERLKGVDSTLKIQPAELGDSAMYLCASSSGTGGTGELFFGEGSRLTVL.

Concerning this clone: One end of the junction fails to match germline, which may point to a read error. V is TRBV14 and J is TRBJ2-1, with D possibly matching TRBD1 (8 bases). The CDR3 has 13 amino acids. The germline V gene encodes CDR1 SGHDN and CDR2 FVKESK. CDR3: CASSQDRQGAGVF. CDR3 nucleotides: TGTGCCAGCAGCCAAGATCGTCAGGGGGCGGGAGTCTTC.

This chain links TRBV7-8 with TRBJ1-5; D is perhaps TRBD1 (6 bases). CDR1 and CDR2 (germline): SGHVS, FQNEAQ. The V gene lost 5 bases and the J gene lost 4 bases, with 15 bases spanning the gap. This CDR3 is 15 amino acids long. CDR3 sequence: CASSPGTQGNQPQHF. The CDR3 DNA is TGTGCCAGCAGCCCGGGCACTCAGGGGAATCAGCCCCAGCATTTT.

The V call is TRBV6-6, the J call TRBJ1-1; D is possibly TRBD1 (5 bases). The CDR3 loop spans 11 amino acids. V was shortened by 11 bases and J by 6 bases, with 13 bases between the two germline ends. CDR1 and CDR2 (germline): MNHNY, SVGAGI (reference sequence). CDR3 loop: CASRRDAEAFF. For the CDR3, the DNA is TGTGCCTCCCGGAGGGACGCTGAAGCTTTCTTT.

The chain carries TRBV2 and TRBJ1-1; 7 nucleotides agree with TRBD1. The CDR3 runs to 12 residues. Germline loops: CDR1 SNHLY, CDR2 FYNNEI. V lost 10 bases, J lost 2 bases, and 4 bases stayed unmatched. The CDR3 sequence: CATGQENTEAFF. In DNA form, the CDR3 reads TGTGCCACAGGACAGGAAAACACTGAAGCTTTCTTT. Filled out from reference TRBV2 and TRBJ1-1, the complete variable domain reads EPEVTQTPSHQVTQMGQEVILRCVPISNHLYFYWYRQILGQKVEFLVSFYNNEISEKSEIFDDQFSVERPDGSNFTLKIRSTKLEDSAMYFCATGQENTEAFFGQGTRLTVV.

This chain uses TRBV7-9 with TRBJ2-3, with D perhaps matching TRBD2 (7 bases). CDR3 length: 14 residues. The V gene lost 5 bases and the J gene lost 14 bases, with 23 bases spanning the gap. The V gene's germline CDR1 is SEHNR and CDR2 FQNEAQ (reference sequence). CDR3 bases: TGTGCCAGCAGCCTCGACGGACTAGTGGGGGGGCCGTATTTT. It specifies CASSLDGLVGGPYF.